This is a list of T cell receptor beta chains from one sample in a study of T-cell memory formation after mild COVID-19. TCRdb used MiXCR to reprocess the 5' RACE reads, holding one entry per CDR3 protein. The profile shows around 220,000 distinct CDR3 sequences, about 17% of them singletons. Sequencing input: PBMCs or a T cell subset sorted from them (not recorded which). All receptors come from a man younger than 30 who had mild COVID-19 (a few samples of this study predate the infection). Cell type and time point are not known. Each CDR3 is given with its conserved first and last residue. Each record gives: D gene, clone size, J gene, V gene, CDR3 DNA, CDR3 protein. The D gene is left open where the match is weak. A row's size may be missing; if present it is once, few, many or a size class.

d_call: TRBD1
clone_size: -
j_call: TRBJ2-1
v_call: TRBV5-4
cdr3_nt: TGTGCCAGCAGCCCAGGTAGAGGGACAGCCAACAATGAGCAGTTCTTC
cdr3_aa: CASSPGRGTANNEQFF

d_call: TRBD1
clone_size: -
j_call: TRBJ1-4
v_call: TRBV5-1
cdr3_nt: TGCGCCAGCAGCCCCGGGACAGGTACTGAAAAACTGTTTTTT
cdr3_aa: CASSPGTGTEKLFF

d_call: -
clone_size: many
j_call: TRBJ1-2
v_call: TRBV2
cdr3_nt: TGTGCCAGCACAGCATCTAACTATGGCTACACCTTC
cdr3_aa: CASTASNYGYTF

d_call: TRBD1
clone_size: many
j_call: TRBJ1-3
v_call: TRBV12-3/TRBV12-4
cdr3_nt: TGTGCCAGCAATGTGGCTCGACAGGGCACTGGAAACACCATATATTTT
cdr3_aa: CASNVARQGTGNTIYF

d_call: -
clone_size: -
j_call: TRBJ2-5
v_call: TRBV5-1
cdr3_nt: TGCGCCAGCAGCATACAGGGTCGAGAAGAGACCCAGTACTTC
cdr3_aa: CASSIQGREETQYF

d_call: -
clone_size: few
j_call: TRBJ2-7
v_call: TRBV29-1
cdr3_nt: TGCAGCGCCCGGGGCTCCTACGAGCAGTACTTC
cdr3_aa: CSARGSYEQYF

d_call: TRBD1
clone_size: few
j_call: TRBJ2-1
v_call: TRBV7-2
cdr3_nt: TGTGCCAGCAGCTTAGGGCCCCCGGGACAGGGGGCCTCCTACAATGAGCAGTTCTTC
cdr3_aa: CASSLGPPGQGASYNEQFF

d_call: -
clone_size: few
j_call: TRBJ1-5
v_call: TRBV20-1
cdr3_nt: TGCAGTGCTGGCCTCGGGCAGCCCCAGCATTTT
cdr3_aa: CSAGLGQPQHF

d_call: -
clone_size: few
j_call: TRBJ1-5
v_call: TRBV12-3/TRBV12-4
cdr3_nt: TGTGCCAGCAGTTACCGGGGGGGGGCGGACGATCAGCCCCAGCATTTT
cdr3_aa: CASSYRGGADDQPQHF

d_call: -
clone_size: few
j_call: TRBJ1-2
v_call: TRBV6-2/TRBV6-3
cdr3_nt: TGTGCCAGCAGTAAACCGGGACGGATCTATGGCTACACCTTC
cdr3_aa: CASSKPGRIYGYTF

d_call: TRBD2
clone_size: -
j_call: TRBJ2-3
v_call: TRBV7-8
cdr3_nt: TGTGCCAGCAGCGCGTTAGCGGGTCTCACAGATACGCAGTATTTT
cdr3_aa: CASSALAGLTDTQYF

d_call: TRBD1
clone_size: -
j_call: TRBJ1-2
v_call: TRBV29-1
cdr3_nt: TGCAGCGTTGAAGACGACAGGGGGCCCTATGGCTACACCTTC
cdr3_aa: CSVEDDRGPYGYTF

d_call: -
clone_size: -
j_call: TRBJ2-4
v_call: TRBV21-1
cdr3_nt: TGTGCCAGCAGCTCCCGGGACCAGGACGCAGCCAAAAACATTCAGTACTTC
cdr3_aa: CASSSRDQDAAKNIQYF

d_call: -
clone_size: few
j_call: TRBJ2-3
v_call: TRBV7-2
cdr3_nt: TGTGCCAGCAGCTTAGCATCGGGAGCTAGCACAGATACGCAGTATTTT
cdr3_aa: CASSLASGASTDTQYF

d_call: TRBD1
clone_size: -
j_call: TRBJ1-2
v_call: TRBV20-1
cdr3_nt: TGCAGTGCTAACGACAGGGGGCTCGGCTACACCTTC
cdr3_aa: CSANDRGLGYTF

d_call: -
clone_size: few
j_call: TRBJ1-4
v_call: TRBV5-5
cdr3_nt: TGTGCCAGCAGCTCTAGTATTGCAACTAATGAAAAACTGTTTTTT
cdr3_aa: CASSSSIATNEKLFF

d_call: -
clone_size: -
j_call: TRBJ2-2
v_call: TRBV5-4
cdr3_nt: TGTGCCAGCAGCTTGGAACTTAGGGCCGGGGAGCTGTTTTTT
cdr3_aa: CASSLELRAGELFF

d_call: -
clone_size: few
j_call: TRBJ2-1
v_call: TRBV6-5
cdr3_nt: TGTGCCAGCAGTTACCCTGGGAAAACTTACAATGAGCAGTTCTTC
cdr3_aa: CASSYPGKTYNEQFF

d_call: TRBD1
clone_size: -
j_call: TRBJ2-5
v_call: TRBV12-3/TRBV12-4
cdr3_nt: TGTGCCAGCAGTTTCAGGACAGGGGCACAAGAGACCCAGTACTTC
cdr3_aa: CASSFRTGAQETQYF

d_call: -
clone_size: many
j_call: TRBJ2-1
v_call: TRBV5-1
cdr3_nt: TGCGCCAGCGGGCCAGACTACAATGAGCAGTTCTTC
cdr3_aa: CASGPDYNEQFF

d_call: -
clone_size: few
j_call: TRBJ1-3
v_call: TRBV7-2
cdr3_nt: TGTGCCAGCAGTTCCCCCGCCTCTGGAAACACCATATATTTT
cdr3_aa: CASSSPASGNTIYF

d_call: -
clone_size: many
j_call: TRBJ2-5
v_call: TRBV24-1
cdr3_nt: TGTGCCACCAGTGATCCCAGGGGCTCTTCGGAGACCCAGTACTTC
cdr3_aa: CATSDPRGSSETQYF

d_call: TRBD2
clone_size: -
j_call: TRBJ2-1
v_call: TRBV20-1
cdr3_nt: TGCAGTGCTCTATTAGCGGGGGGGCGAAGTAGGAATGAGCAGTTCTTC
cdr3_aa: CSALLAGGRSRNEQFF

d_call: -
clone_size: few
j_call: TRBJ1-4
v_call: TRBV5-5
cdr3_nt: TGTGCCAGCAGCTGGATCGGGATGAAAAAACTGTTTTTT
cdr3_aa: CASSWIGMKKLFF

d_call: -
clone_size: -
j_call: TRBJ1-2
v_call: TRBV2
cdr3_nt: TGTGCCGTGTCCGTGGGACCATATGGCTACACCTTC
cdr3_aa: CAVSVGPYGYTF

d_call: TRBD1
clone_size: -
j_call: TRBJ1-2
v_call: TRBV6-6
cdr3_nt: TGTGCCAGCAGCTGGGACAGGGGGGACGGCTACACCTTC
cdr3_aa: CASSWDRGDGYTF

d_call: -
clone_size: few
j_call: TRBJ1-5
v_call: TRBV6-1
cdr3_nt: TGTGCCAGCAGTGATCGAGGGGTACGACAGCCCCAGCATTTT
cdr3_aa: CASSDRGVRQPQHF

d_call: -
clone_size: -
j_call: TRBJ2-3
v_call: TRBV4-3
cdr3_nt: TGCGCCAGCAGCCAAGAGGGGGGGCCCACGGGTGGCACGCAGTATTTT
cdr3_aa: CASSQEGGPTGGTQYF

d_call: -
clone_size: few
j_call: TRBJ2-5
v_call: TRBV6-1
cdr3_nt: TGTGCCAGCAGTATCGGCAGGGTAGAGACCCAGTACTTC
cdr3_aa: CASSIGRVETQYF

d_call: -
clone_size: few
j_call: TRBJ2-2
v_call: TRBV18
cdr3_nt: TGTGCCAGCTCACCTCGGAGTTCCGGGGAGCTGTTTTTT
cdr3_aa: CASSPRSSGELFF

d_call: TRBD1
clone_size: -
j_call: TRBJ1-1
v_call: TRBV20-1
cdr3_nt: TGCAGTGCTAGAGATGCCCGGACAGGGCGAGACACTGAAGCTTTCTTT
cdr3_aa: CSARDARTGRDTEAFF

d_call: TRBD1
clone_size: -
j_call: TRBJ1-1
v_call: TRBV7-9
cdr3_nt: TGTGCCAGCAGCTCGGGGGACAGGGATGCTTTCTTT
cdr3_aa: CASSSGDRDAFF

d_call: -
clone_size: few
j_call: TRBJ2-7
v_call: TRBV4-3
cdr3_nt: TGCGCCAGCAGCCAAGAGGTCTGGGGGTCGGCCTACGAGCAGTACTTC
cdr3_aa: CASSQEVWGSAYEQYF

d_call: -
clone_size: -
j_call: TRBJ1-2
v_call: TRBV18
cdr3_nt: TGTGCCAGCTCACCATCACCGACAGGCTTCTATGGCTACACCTTC
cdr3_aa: CASSPSPTGFYGYTF

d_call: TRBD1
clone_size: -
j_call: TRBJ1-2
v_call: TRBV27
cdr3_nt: TGTGCCAGCAGTTTCTCCCCTCCGGGACAGGGGGCCCAATCCTATGGCTACACCTTC
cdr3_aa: CASSFSPPGQGAQSYGYTF

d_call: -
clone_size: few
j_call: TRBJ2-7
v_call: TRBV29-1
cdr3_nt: TGCAGCGTTGAGCGCCTTCTGGGGGAGCAGTACTTC
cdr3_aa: CSVERLLGEQYF

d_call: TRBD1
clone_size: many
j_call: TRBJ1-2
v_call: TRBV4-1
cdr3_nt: TGCGCCAGCAGGGCAGGAGTCTGGGACAGGTTCTCGAGCTATGGCTACACCTTC
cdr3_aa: CASRAGVWDRFSSYGYTF

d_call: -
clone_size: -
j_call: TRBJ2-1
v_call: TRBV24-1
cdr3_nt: TGTGCCACCAGTGATGCCTTTGGGGAGCAGTTCTTC
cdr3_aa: CATSDAFGEQFF

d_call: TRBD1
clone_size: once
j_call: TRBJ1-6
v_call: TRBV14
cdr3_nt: TGTGCCAGCAGCCGCTACCAAGGACAGGCCACAAATTCACCCCTCCACTTT
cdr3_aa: CASSRYQGQATNSPLHF

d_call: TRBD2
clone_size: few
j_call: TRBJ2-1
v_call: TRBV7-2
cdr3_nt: TGTGCCAGCAGCAAGTGGGGAGGGCAAAGCGATGAGCAGTTCTTC
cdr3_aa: CASSKWGGQSDEQFF

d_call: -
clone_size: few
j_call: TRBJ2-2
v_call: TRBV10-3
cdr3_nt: TGTGCCGCGGGTAAAGGGGAGATCACCGGGGAGCTGTTTTTT
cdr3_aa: CAAGKGEITGELFF

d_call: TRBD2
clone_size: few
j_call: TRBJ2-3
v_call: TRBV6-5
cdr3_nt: TGTGCCAGCAGTTTCTCGCCGACTAGCGGGGGGGCAGATACGCAGTATTTT
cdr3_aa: CASSFSPTSGGADTQYF

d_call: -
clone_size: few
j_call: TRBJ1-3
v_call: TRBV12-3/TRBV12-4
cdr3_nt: TGTGCCAGCAGTTTAGCTGCCGGAAACACCATATATTTT
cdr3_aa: CASSLAAGNTIYF

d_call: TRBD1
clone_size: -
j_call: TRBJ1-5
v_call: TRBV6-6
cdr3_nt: TGTGCCAGCAGTGACCGGACAGGGCAAATGGGCAATCAGCCCCAGCATTTT
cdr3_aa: CASSDRTGQMGNQPQHF

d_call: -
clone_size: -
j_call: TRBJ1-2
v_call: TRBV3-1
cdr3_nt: TGTGCCAGCAGACGGAGGTCGGCAGGAGCGAACTATGGCTACACCTTC
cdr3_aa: CASRRRSAGANYGYTF

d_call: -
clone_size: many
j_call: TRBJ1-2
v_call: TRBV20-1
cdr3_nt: TGCAGTGCTGGCGACAAATTCTATGGCTACACCTTC
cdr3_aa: CSAGDKFYGYTF

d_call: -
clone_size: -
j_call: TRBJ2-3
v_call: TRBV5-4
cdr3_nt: TGTGCCAGCAGCTTGTCGGAGGGTAGTGCTGATACGCAGTATTTT
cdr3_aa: CASSLSEGSADTQYF